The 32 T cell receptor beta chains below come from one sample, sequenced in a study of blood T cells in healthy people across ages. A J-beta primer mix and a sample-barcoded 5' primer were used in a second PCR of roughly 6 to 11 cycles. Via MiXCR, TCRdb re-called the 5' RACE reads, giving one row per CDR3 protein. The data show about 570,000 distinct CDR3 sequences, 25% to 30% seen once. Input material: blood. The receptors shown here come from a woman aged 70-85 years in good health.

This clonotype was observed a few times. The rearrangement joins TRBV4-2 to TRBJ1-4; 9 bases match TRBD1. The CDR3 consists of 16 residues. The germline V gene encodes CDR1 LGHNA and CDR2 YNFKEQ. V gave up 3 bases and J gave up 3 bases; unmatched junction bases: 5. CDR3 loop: CASSQLQGAANEKLFF. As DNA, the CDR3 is TGTGCCAGCAGCCAGCTACAGGGGGCGGCTAATGAAAAACTGTTTTTT.

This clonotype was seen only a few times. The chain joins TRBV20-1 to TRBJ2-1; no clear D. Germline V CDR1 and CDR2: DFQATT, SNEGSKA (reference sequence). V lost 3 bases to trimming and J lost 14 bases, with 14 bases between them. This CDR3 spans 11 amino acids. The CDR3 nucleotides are TGCAGTGCTAGGTCCGACGCCCAGGAGTTCTTC. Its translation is CSARSDAQEFF.

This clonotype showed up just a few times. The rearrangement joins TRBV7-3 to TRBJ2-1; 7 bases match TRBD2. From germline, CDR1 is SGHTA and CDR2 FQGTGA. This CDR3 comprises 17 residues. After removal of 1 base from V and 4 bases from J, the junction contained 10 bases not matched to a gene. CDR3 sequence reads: CASSLIAGRASYNEQFF. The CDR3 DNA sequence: TGTGCCAGCAGCTTAATAGCAGGGAGGGCTTCTTACAATGAGCAGTTCTTC.

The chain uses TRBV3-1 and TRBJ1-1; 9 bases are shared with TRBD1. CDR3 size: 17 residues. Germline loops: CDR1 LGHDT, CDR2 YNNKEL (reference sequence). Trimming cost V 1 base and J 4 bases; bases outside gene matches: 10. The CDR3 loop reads CASSQAGTGQRGTEAFF. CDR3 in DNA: TGTGCCAGCAGCCAAGCGGGGACAGGGCAAAGGGGCACTGAAGCTTTCTTT.

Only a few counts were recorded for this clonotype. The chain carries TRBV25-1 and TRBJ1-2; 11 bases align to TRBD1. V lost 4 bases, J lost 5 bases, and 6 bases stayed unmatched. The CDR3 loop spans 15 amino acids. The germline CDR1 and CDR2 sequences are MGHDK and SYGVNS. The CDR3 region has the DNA TGTGCCAGCAGTGCCCGGGACAGGGGGAGATATGGCTACACCTTC. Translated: CASSARDRGRYGYTF.

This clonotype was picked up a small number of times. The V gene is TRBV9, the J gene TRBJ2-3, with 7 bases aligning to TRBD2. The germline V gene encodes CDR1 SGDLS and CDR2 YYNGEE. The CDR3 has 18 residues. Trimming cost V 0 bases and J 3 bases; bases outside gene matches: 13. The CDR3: CASSVGIVGGGITDTQYF. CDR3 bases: TGTGCCAGCAGCGTAGGAATTGTAGGCGGGGGTATAACAGATACGCAGTATTTT.

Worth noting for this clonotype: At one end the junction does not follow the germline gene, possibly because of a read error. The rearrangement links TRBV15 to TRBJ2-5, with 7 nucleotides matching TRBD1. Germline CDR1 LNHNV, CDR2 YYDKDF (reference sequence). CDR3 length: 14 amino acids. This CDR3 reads CAASSLGTAETQYF. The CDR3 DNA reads TGTGCCGCCAGCAGCCTCGGGACAGCCGAGACCCAGTACTTC.

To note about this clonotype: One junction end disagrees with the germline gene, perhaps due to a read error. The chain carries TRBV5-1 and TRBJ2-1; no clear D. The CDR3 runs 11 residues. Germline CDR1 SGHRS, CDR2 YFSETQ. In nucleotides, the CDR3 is TGCGCCAGCAGTAGCTACCATGAGCAGTTCTTC. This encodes CASSSYHEQFF.

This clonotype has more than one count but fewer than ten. In nucleotides, the CDR3 is TGTGCCAGCAGTGAAGGGTCGAGCGCGGGGGGCAGCACAGATACGCAGTATTTT. Translation gives CASSEGSSAGGSTDTQYF. The chain recombines TRBV2 with TRBJ2-3; 8 bases are a match to TRBD2. V lost 1 base and J lost 0; bases outside the gene matches: 9. The CDR3 length is 18 residues. The germline CDR1 and CDR2 sequences are SNHLY and FYNNEI.

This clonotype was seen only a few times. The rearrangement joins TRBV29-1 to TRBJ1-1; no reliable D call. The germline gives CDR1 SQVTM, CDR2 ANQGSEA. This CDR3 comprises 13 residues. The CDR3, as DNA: TGCAGTGCAGAGTTAGTTATGAACACTGAAGCTTTCTTT. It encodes CSAELVMNTEAFF.

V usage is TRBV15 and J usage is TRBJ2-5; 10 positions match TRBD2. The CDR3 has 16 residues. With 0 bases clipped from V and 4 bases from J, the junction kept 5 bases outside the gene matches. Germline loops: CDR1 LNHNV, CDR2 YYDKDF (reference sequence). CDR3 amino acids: CATSRDLKRGGETQYF. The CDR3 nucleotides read TGTGCCACCAGCAGAGATCTTAAGCGGGGGGGAGAGACCCAGTACTTC.

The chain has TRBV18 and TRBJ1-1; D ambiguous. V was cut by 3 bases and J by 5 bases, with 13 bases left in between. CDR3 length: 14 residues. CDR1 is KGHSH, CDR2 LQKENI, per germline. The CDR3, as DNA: TGTGCCAGCTCACCTGGTGATTGGCCGACTGAAGCTTTCTTT. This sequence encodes CASSPGDWPTEAFF. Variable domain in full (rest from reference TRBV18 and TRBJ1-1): NAGVMQNPRHLVRRRGQEARLRCSPMKGHSHVYWYRQLPEEGLKFMVYLQKENIIDESGMPKERFSAEFPKEGPSILRIQQVVRGDSAAYFCASSPGDWPTEAFFGQGTRLTVV.

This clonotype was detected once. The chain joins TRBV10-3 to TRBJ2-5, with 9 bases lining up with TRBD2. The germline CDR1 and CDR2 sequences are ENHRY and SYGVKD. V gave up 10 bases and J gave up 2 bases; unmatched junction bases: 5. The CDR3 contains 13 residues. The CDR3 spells CASGLAGQETQYF. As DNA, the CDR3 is TGTGCCAGCGGGCTAGCGGGACAAGAGACCCAGTACTTC.

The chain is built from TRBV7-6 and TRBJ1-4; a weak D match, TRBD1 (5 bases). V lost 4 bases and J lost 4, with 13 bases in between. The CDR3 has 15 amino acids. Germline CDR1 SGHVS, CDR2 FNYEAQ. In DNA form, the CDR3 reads TGTGCCAGCAGCTCCACCCGGGGCTTTAATGAAAAACTGTTTTTT. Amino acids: CASSSTRGFNEKLFF.

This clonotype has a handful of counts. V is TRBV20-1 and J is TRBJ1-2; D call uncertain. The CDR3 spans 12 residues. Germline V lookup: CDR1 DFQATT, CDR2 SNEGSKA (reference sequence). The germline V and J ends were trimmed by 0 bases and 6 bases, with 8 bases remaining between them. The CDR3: CSARDGDHGYTF. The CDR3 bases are TGCAGTGCTAGAGATGGAGATCATGGCTACACCTTC.

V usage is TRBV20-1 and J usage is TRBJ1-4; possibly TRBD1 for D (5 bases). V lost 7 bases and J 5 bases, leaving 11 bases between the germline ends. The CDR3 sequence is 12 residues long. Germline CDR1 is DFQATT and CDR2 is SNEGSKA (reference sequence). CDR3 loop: CSGGGVNEKLFF. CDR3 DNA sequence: TGCAGTGGGGGGGGGGTGAATGAAAAACTGTTTTTT.

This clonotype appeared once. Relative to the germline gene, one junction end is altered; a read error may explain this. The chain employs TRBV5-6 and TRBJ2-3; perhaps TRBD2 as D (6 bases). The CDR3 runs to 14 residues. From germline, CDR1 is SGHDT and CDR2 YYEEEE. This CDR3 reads CASSAGLPTDTEYF. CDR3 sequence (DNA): TGTGCCAGCAGCGCGGGACTTCCCACAGATACGGAGTATTTT.

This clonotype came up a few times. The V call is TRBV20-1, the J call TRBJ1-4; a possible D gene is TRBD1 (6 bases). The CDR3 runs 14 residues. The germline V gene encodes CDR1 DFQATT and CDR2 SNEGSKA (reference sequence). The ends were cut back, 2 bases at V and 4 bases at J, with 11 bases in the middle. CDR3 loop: CSARPQGRNEKLFF. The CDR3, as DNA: TGCAGTGCTAGACCACAGGGCCGTAATGAAAAACTGTTTTTT.

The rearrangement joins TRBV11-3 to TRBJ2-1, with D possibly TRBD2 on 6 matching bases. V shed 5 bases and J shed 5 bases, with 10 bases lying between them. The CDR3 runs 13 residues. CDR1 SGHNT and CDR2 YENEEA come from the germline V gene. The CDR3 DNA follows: TGTGCCAGCAGCGGGTCTAGCGACAATGAGCAGTTCTTC. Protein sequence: CASSGSSDNEQFF.

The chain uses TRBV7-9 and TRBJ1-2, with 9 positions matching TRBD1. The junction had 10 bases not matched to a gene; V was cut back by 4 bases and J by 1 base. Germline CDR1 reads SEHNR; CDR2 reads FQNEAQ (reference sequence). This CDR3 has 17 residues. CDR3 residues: CASSSSTGTGNNYGYTF. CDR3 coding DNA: TGTGCCAGCAGCTCGTCAACCGGGACAGGGAATAACTATGGCTACACCTTC.

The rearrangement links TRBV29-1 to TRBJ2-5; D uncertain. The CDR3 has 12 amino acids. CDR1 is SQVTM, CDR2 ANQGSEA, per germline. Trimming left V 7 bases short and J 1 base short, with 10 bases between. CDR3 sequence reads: CSADRVQETQYF. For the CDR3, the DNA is TGCAGCGCCGACCGTGTCCAAGAGACCCAGTACTTC.

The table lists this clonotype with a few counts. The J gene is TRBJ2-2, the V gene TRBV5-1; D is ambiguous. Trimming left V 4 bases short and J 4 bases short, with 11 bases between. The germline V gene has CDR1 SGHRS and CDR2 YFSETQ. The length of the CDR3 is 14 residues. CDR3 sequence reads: CASSMVPLTGELFF. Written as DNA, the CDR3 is TGCGCCAGCAGCATGGTCCCGCTCACCGGGGAGCTGTTTTTT.

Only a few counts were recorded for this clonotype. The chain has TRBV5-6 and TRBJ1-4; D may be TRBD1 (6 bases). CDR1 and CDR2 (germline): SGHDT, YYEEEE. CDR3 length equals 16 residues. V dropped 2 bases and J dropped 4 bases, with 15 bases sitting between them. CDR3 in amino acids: CASSFGPTGLNEKLFF. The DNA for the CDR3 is TGTGCCAGCAGCTTCGGCCCGACAGGACTTAATGAAAAACTGTTTTTT. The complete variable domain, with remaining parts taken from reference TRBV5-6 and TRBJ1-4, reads DAGVTQSPTHLIKTRGQQVTLRCSPKSGHDTVSWYQQALGQGPQFIFQYYEEEERQRGNFPDRFSGHQFPNYSSELNVNALLLGDSALYLCASSFGPTGLNEKLFFGSGTQLSVL.

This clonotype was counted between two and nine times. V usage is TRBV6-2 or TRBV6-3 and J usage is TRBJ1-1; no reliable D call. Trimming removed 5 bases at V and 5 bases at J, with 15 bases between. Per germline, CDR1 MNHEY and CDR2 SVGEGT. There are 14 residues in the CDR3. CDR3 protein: CASSKSAFVTEAFF. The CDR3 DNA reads TGTGCCAGCAGTAAATCGGCATTCGTAACTGAAGCTTTCTTT.

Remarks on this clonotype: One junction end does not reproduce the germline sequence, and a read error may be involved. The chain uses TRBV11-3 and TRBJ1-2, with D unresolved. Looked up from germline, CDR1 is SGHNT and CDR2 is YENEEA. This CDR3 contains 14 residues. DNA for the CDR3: TGTGCCAGCAGCTTAGGCGAAGAGAACTACGGCTACACCTTC. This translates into CASSLGEENYGYTF.

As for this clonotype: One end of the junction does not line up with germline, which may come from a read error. CDR3 sequence (DNA): TGTGCCAGCAGACCCGGCGCGAGCACAGATGCGCAGTATTTT. Translation: CASRPGASTDAQYF. V usage is TRBV12-3 or TRBV12-4 and J usage is TRBJ2-3; no clear D. This CDR3 contains 14 residues.

Written as DNA, the CDR3 is TGTGCCATCAGTGAGAATGGAGGGGGCTCCGGCTACACCTTC. It yields the protein CAISENGGGSGYTF. The chain recombines TRBV10-3 with TRBJ1-2; 7 nucleotides line up with TRBD1. The CDR3 is 14 amino acids. Germline values: CDR1 ENHRY, CDR2 SYGVKD. The V and J ends lost 2 bases and 8 bases, in that order; junction bases with no gene match: 8.

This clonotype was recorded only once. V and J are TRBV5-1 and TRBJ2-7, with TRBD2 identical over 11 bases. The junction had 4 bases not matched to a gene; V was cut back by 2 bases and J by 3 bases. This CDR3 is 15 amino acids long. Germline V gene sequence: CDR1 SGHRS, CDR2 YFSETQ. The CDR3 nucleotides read TGCGCCAGCAGCTTTTCTAGCGGGGGGTTCTACGAGCAGTACTTC. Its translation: CASSFSSGGFYEQYF.

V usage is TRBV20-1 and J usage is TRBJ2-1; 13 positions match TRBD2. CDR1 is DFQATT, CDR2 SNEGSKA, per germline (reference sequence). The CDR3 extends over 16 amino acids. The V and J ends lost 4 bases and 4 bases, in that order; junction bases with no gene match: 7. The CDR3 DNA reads TGCAGTGCTAAAACTAGCGGGAGGGCCCGGTACAATGAGCAGTTCTTC. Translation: CSAKTSGRARYNEQFF.

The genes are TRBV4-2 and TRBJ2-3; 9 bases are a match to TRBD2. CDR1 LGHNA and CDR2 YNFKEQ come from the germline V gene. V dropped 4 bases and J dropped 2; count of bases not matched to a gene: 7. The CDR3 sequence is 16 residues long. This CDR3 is CASSRTAGGSTDTQYF. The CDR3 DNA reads TGTGCCAGCAGCCGGACAGCGGGGGGTTCCACAGATACGCAGTATTTT.

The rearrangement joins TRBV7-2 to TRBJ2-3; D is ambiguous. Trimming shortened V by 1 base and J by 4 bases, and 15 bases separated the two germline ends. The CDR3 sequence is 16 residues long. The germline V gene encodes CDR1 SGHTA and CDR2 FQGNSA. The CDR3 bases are TGTGCCAGCAGCTTAGTATCCGGTGACGCCGCAGATACGCAGTATTTT. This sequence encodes CASSLVSGDAADTQYF. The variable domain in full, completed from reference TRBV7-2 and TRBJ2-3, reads GAGVSQSPSNKVTEKGKDVELRCDPISGHTALYWYRQSLGQGLEFLIYFQGNSAPDKSGLPSDRFSAERTGGSVSTLTIQRTQQEDSAVYLCASSLVSGDAADTQYFGPGTRLTVL.

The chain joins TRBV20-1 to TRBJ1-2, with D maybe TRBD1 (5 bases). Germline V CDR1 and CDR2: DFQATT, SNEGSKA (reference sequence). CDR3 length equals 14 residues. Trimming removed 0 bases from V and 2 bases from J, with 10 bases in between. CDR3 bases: TGCAGTGCTAGAGACTATGAGGGGAACTATGGCTACACCTTC. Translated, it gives CSARDYEGNYGYTF.